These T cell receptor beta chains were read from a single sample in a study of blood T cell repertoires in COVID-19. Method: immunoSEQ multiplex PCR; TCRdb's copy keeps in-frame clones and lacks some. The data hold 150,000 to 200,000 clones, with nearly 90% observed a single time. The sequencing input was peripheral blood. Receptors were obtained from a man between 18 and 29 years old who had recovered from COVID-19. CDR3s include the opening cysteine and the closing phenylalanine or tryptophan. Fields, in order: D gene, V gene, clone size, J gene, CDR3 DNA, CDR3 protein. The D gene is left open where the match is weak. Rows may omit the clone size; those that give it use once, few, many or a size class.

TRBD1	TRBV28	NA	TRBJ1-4	TGTGCCAGCAGTTTCTCCGCAGGGGGCGCGGGCGAAAAACTGTTTTTT	CASSFSAGGAGEKLFF
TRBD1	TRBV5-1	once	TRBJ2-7	TGCGCCAGCTGCCCCGGGACAGGGACCGAGCAGTACTTC	CASCPGTGTEQYF
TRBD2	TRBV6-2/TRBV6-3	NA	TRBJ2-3	TGTGCCAGCAGTCATGGACTAGCGGGGGCGTACATCGATACGCAGTATTTT	CASSHGLAGAYIDTQYF
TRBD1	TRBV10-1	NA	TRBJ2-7	TGCGCCAGCAGTGTTGAACCTCGGGACAGGGAACCCTACGAGCAGTACTTC	CASSVEPRDREPYEQYF
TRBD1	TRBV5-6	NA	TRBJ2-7	TGTGCCAGCAGCTTCGGGACAGGGGACTACGAGCAGTACTTC	CASSFGTGDYEQYF
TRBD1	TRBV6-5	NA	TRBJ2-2	TGTGCCAGCAAGATGGGACAGGGGAATGCCGGGGAGCTGTTTTTT	CASKMGQGNAGELFF
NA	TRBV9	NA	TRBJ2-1	TGTGCCAGCAGCGTAACCACTGGGACAACTAGTGAGCAGTTCTTC	CASSVTTGTTSEQFF
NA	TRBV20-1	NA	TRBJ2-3	TGCAGTGCGACGAAGGAGGATACGCAGTATTTT	CSATKEDTQYF
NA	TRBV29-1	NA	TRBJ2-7	TGCAGCGGAGGGGACATCTCCTACGAGCAGTACTTC	CSGGDISYEQYF
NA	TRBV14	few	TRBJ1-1	TGTGCCAGCAGCCAACAGTTCACTGAAGCTTTCTTT	CASSQQFTEAFF
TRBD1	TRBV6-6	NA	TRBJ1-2	TGTGCCAGTAATATACAGGGGGCCGGGGGCTACACCTTC	CASNIQGAGGYTF
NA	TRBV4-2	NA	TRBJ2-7	TGTGCCAGCAGCGACTTCGGGACTGCGGCTCCTTTGCAGCAGTACTTC	CASSDFGTAAPLQQYF
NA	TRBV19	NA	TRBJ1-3	TGTGCCAGTAGTACTATGAGCGTTTTCAACTCTGGAAACACCATATATTTT	CASSTMSVFNSGNTIYF
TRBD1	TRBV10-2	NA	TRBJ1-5	TGCGCCAGCCGAGGACAGGCTCGCAATCAGCCCCAGCATTTT	CASRGQARNQPQHF
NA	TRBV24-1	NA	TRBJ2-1	TGTGCCACCAGTGGGCACCCCTACAATGAGCAGTTCTTC	CATSGHPYNEQFF
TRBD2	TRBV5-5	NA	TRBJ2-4	TGTGCCAGCAGCTCGGAGACTAGCGGAGACGGACCGATTCAGTACTTC	CASSSETSGDGPIQYF
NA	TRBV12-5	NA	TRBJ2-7	TGTGCTAGTGGTTTGGATAGATACGAGCAGTACTTC	CASGLDRYEQYF
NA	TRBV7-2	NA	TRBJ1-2	TGTGCCAGCAGCTTAGGCCTGTTCGAGGGTGGCTACACCTTC	CASSLGLFEGGYTF
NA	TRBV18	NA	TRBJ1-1	TGTGCCAGCTCAACCCTTACAGGGTCCGACACTGAAGCTTTCTTT	CASSTLTGSDTEAFF
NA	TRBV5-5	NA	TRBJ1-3	TGTGCCAGCAGCTTGGTTGTTTCGCTGAGCTCTGGAAACACCATATATTTT	CASSLVVSLSSGNTIYF
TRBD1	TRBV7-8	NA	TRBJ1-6	TGTGCCAGCAGCTTACGGGACAGAGATTCACCCCTCCACTTT	CASSLRDRDSPLHF